Presented here are 27 T cell receptor beta chains from one specimen sequenced in a study of spatial heterogeneity in lung cancer (dated by TCRdb to between 2017 and 2020). The sample's time point label, in plain terms: sample taken at primary tumor resection. The library was prepared using 5' RACE. The reads were generated on a NextSeq 500. The public reads were reprocessed in TCRdb via fastp at Q25 and MiXCR, keeping in-frame beta chains. Each CDR3 protein gets just one entry, which takes the most common genes and DNA from the rows behind it. This sample gives about 40,000 distinct CDR3 sequences in total; roughly 5.2% of them show up just once. The ten largest clones capture around 25% of the sample. The source was PBMCs, collected at surgery. The receptor source for this set is a female donor with early-stage non-small cell lung cancer.

This clonotype has a count of ten or more. The V and J genes are TRBV9 and TRBJ1-1; TRBD1 agrees at 10 bases. Germline assignment: CDR1 SGDLS and CDR2 YYNGEE. The CDR3 has 17 residues. With V trimmed by 4 bases and J by 3 bases, 12 bases remained unmatched. The CDR3 is CASSLRQGAPEDTEAFF. The CDR3 DNA is TGTGCCAGCAGCTTAAGACAGGGGGCGCCCGAGGACACTGAAGCTTTCTTT. The full variable domain, with the rest looked up from reference TRBV9 and TRBJ1-1, is DSGVTQTPKHLITATGQRVTLRCSPRSGDLSVYWYQQSLDQGLQFLIQYYNGEERAKGNILERFSAQQFPDLHSELNLSSLELGDSALYFCASSLRQGAPEDTEAFFGQGTRLTVV.

This clonotype has ten or more counts. The chain carries TRBV4-3 and TRBJ2-1; 12 bases match TRBD2. CDR3 length: 16 amino acids. V lost 0 bases to trimming and J lost 7 bases; unmatched junction nucleotides: 4. Germline CDR1 and CDR2: LGHNA and YSLEER. CDR3 in DNA: TGCGCCAGCAGCCAAGATGGGCTAGCGGGGGGGAATGAGCAGTTCTTC. It specifies CASSQDGLAGGNEQFF.

This clonotype was counted only a few times. This chain joins TRBV12-3 or TRBV12-4 and TRBJ2-3; D is unresolved. V shed 2 bases and J shed 1 base, with 7 bases lying between them. This CDR3 is 14 amino acids long. The CDR3 protein is CASSLSVGTDTQYF. The CDR3 nucleotides read TGTGCCAGCAGTTTAAGTGTAGGCACAGATACGCAGTATTTT.

This clonotype was recorded a few times. The chain links TRBV6-5 to TRBJ1-1; TRBD1 matches at 8 bases. V lost 5 bases to trimming and J lost 4 bases; unmatched junction nucleotides: 6. The CDR3 covers 14 residues. Germline CDR1 reads MNHEY; CDR2 reads SVGAGI. For the CDR3, the DNA is TGTGCCAGCAGTCCCCCAGGGGGCGGCACTGAAGCTTTCTTT. Protein product: CASSPPGGGTEAFF.

This clonotype occurred many times. The CDR3 nucleotides are TGTGCCAGCAGCTTTGGGACAGGGGCCTCCTACGAGCAGTACTTC. This codes for CASSFGTGASYEQYF. The chain couples TRBV7-9 to TRBJ2-7, with 10 bases lining up with TRBD1. Per the germline V gene, CDR1 is SEHNR and CDR2 is FQNEAQ (reference sequence). Unmatched junction bases numbered 2, after V lost 3 bases and J lost 0 bases. The CDR3 is made up of 15 amino acids.

In this sample, this clonotype turned up many times. V is TRBV10-3 and J is TRBJ1-5, with D unclear. This CDR3 has 14 residues. The germline V gene has CDR1 ENHRY and CDR2 SYGVKD. V lost 6 bases and J 5 bases, leaving 14 bases between the germline ends. The CDR3 protein is CAISGRLGDQPQHF. The CDR3 nucleotides are TGTGCCATCAGCGGGAGGTTAGGCGATCAGCCCCAGCATTTT.

This clonotype was observed a few times. The V call is TRBV20-1, the J call TRBJ1-5; a weak D match, TRBD1 (6 bases). Germline CDR1 is DFQATT and CDR2 is SNEGSKA (reference sequence). The V gene lost 5 bases and the J gene lost 3 bases, with 14 bases spanning the gap. The CDR3 loop spans 14 amino acids. The CDR3 DNA sequence: TGCAGTGCTTTCGACAGGCGAGTCAATCAGCCCCAGCATTTT. Residues: CSAFDRRVNQPQHF.

The sample holds many counts of this clonotype. The chain links TRBV5-6 to TRBJ2-5, with D unclear. The CDR3 is 11 residues long. Per the germline V gene, CDR1 is SGHDT and CDR2 is YYEEEE. Trimming cost V 5 bases and J 4 bases, with 6 bases left between them. The CDR3 reads CASSFGETQYF. The CDR3 coding sequence is TGTGCCAGCAGTTTCGGAGAGACCCAGTACTTC. Variable domain in full (rest from reference TRBV5-6 and TRBJ2-5): DAGVTQSPTHLIKTRGQQVTLRCSPKSGHDTVSWYQQALGQGPQFIFQYYEEEERQRGNFPDRFSGHQFPNYSSELNVNALLLGDSALYLCASSFGETQYFGPGTRLLVL.

This clonotype was seen repeatedly, ten times or more. This chain links TRBV29-1 with TRBJ1-5; 9 positions agree with TRBD1. The CDR3 has 14 amino acids. After removal of 7 bases from V and 4 bases from J, the junction contained 8 bases not matched to a gene. In germline, CDR1 is SQVTM, CDR2 ANQGSEA. In DNA, the CDR3 is TGCAGCGCCACTACAGGGGGCCGGAATCAGCCCCAGCATTTT. Translated, it gives CSATTGGRNQPQHF. Full variable domain (missing parts from reference TRBV29-1 and TRBJ1-5): SAVISQKPSRDICQRGTSLTIQCQVDSQVTMMFWYRQQPGQSLTLIATANQGSEATYESGFVIDKFPISRPNLTFSTLTVSNMSPEDSSIYLCSATTGGRNQPQHFGDGTRLSIL.

This clonotype has ten or more counts. This rearrangement joins TRBV30 to TRBJ2-1, with D perhaps TRBD2 (5 bases). The CDR3 is made up of 13 amino acids. V was clipped by 3 bases and J by 4 bases, with 10 bases between them. From germline, CDR1 is GTSNPN and CDR2 SVGIG (reference sequence). Written as DNA, the CDR3 is TGTGCCTGGAGAGGAGGATTATACAATGAGCAGTTCTTC. Protein: CAWRGGLYNEQFF.

V and J are TRBV2 and TRBJ2-4; 15 nucleotides align to TRBD2. From germline, CDR1 is SNHLY and CDR2 FYNNEI. Unmatched junction bases numbered 9, after V lost 7 bases and J lost 2 bases. This CDR3 region has 18 residues. The CDR3 loop reads CASTRTSGGAGSKNIQYF. The CDR3 nucleotides read TGTGCCAGCACAAGGACTAGCGGGGGGGCCGGGTCCAAAAACATTCAGTACTTC.

This clonotype was recorded a few times. The V and J genes are TRBV5-1 and TRBJ2-5; TRBD2 aligns across 8 bases. Per the germline V gene, CDR1 is SGHRS and CDR2 is YFSETQ. V shed 2 bases and J 1 base; nucleotides not matched to a gene: 1. The CDR3 length is 14 residues. The CDR3 DNA follows: TGCGCCAGCAGCTTAACTAGCGGCCAAGAGACCCAGTACTTC. The encoded protein is CASSLTSGQETQYF.

The table lists this clonotype with many counts. The chain links TRBV20-1 to TRBJ2-1, with 10 bases fitting TRBD2. This CDR3 is built from 13 residues. The germline CDR1 and CDR2 sequences are DFQATT and SNEGSKA (reference sequence). J gave up 5 bases and V 2 bases, and 0 bases lay outside the gene matches. The CDR3 DNA reads TGCAGTGCTAGACTAGCGGGGGACAATGAGCAGTTCTTC. Amino acid sequence: CSARLAGDNEQFF.

This clonotype occurred many times. The V gene is TRBV28, the J gene TRBJ1-2; D remains ambiguous. This CDR3 is built from 15 residues. V was cut by 0 bases and J by 0 bases, with 8 bases left in between. Germline V gene lookup returns CDR1 MDHEN and CDR2 SYDVKM. CDR3 nucleotide sequence: TGTGCCAGCAGTTTATGGGCAGTAGCTAACTATGGCTACACCTTC. Encoded protein: CASSLWAVANYGYTF.

The rearrangement joins TRBV11-2 to TRBJ2-5, with D perhaps matching TRBD2 (6 bases). The CDR3 runs 15 residues. Germline V gives CDR1 SGHAT, CDR2 FQNNGV. V lost 1 base and J lost 5, with 14 bases in between. CDR3 amino acids: CASSLAGGRGETQYF. For the CDR3, the DNA is TGTGCCAGCAGCTTAGCCGGAGGGCGGGGTGAGACCCAGTACTTC. The whole variable domain, remainder taken from reference TRBV11-2 and TRBJ2-5, is EAGVAQSPRYKIIEKRQSVAFWCNPISGHATLYWYQQILGQGPKLLIQFQNNGVVDDSQLPKDRFSAERLKGVDSTLKIQPAKLEDSAVYLCASSLAGGRGETQYFGPGTRLLVL.

This clonotype was detected ten times or more. V and J are TRBV7-8 and TRBJ2-7; the D call may be TRBD1 or TRBD2 (6 bases each). The CDR3 is made up of 15 amino acids. Germline assignment: CDR1 SGHVS and CDR2 FQNEAQ. V lost 5 bases, J lost 2 bases, and 16 bases lay in between. The chain's CDR3 is CASSPRRGGPYEQYF. In nucleotides, the CDR3 is TGTGCCAGCAGCCCCCGGCGAGGGGGGCCCTACGAGCAGTACTTC.

The sample holds many counts of this clonotype. In DNA form, the CDR3 reads TGTGCCAGCAGCCAAGAGGGCGGGGGGACGCAGTATTTT. It codes for CASSQEGGGTQYF. V gene TRBV3-1 combines with J gene TRBJ2-3; TRBD2 matches at 8 bases. V was clipped by 0 bases and J by 9 bases; unmatched bases: 2. The CDR3 loop spans 13 amino acids. Germline CDR1 and CDR2: LGHDT and YNNKEL (reference sequence).

In its sample, this clonotype was seen a few times. V usage is TRBV19 and J usage is TRBJ1-5; 9 bases fit TRBD1. Trimming cost V 6 bases and J 2 bases; bases outside gene matches: 2. Germline CDR1 is LNHDA and CDR2 is SQIVND (reference sequence). The CDR3 sequence is 14 residues long. The DNA of the CDR3 is TGTGCCAGTAGGGACAGGGGAGGCAATCAGCCCCAGCATTTT. Amino acid sequence: CASRDRGGNQPQHF. The variable domain in full, with the rest retrieved from reference TRBV19 and TRBJ1-5, is DGGITQSPKYLFRKEGQNVTLSCEQNLNHDAMYWYRQDPGQGLRLIYYSQIVNDFQKGDIAEGYSVSREKKESFPLTVTSAQKNPTAFYLCASRDRGGNQPQHFGDGTRLSIL.

This clonotype was counted many times. The V gene is TRBV21-1, the J gene TRBJ1-4; the tabulated D call, TRBD1, remains unverified against the DNA. TRBV21-1 is described as a pseudogene. The CDR3 is 18 amino acids. The CDR3 sequence: CASSKEDRGALTNEKLFF. DNA for the CDR3: TGTGCCAGCAGCAAAGAGGACAGGGGAGCGTTAACTAATGAAAAACTGTTTTTT.

The rearrangement uses TRBV5-1 and TRBJ2-1; 14 positions agree with TRBD2. With 7 bases clipped from V and 9 bases from J, the junction kept 24 bases outside the gene matches. CDR3 length: 20 amino acids. Germline CDR1 and CDR2: SGHRS and YFSETQ. The CDR3 coding sequence is TGCGCCAGCTCCCGGCCCCCCGGACTAGCGGGGGGTTCGAGGGGGGGTGAGCAGTTCTTC. Its protein is CASSRPPGLAGGSRGGEQFF.

In its sample, this clonotype was seen many times. The chain employs TRBV13 and TRBJ2-7, with 13 positions matching TRBD2. Germline V gives CDR1 PRHDT, CDR2 FYEKMQ (reference sequence). J was trimmed by 10 bases and V by 4 bases; bases with no gene match: 4. The CDR3 consists of 13 residues. The CDR3 region has the DNA TGTGCCAGCAGCTCACTAGCGGGGGGGCGACAGTACTTC. Amino acids: CASSSLAGGRQYF.

This clonotype was observed many times. The chain combines TRBV12-3 or TRBV12-4 with TRBJ2-7, with D unclear. Trimming stripped 7 bases from V and 9 bases from J, with 7 bases between. The CDR3 spans 9 residues. CDR3 amino acids: CASTNGQYF. The CDR3 region has the DNA TGTGCCAGCACCAACGGGCAGTACTTC.

The V call is TRBV12-3 or TRBV12-4, the J call TRBJ1-4; D not certain. The CDR3 is 14 amino acids. V was shortened by 5 bases and J by 3 bases, with 10 bases between the two germline ends. CDR3 in DNA: TGTGCCAGCAGTCTCCGGCAGCCTAATGAAAAACTGTTTTTT. Amino acids: CASSLRQPNEKLFF.

This clonotype was counted ten times or more. V and J are TRBV7-2 and TRBJ1-5; 9 bases agree with TRBD1. CDR3 size: 15 residues. CDR1 and CDR2 from the germline V gene are SGHTA and FQGNSA. J gave up 7 bases and V 5 bases, and 9 bases lay outside the gene matches. The CDR3 DNA reads TGTGCCAGCAGCCCCTGGACAGGGGTTGGGCAGCCCCAGCATTTT. Protein sequence: CASSPWTGVGQPQHF.

The chain combines TRBV6-2 or TRBV6-3 with TRBJ1-5; a possible D gene is TRBD1 (5 bases). This CDR3 has 18 amino acids. The germline gives CDR1 MNHEY, CDR2 SVGEGT. The germline V and J ends were trimmed by 2 bases and 3 bases, with 20 bases remaining between them. The CDR3 here is CASSYPKALQGNNQPQHF. CDR3 nucleotides: TGTGCCAGCAGTTACCCTAAAGCCCTGCAGGGTAACAATCAGCCCCAGCATTTT.

This clonotype was detected ten times or more. The chain is built from TRBV15 and TRBJ1-1; perhaps TRBD1 as D (5 bases). Trimming pared 0 bases from V and 8 bases from J, leaving 13 bases between. This CDR3 is 14 amino acids long. Germline V lookup: CDR1 LNHNV, CDR2 YYDKDF (reference sequence). CDR3 residues: CATSRDFRAPEAFF. The CDR3 nucleotides are TGTGCCACCAGCAGAGATTTCAGGGCCCCCGAAGCTTTCTTT.

This clonotype was detected ten times or more. This chain links TRBV10-3 with TRBJ1-2; D is uncertain. The germline V gene encodes CDR1 ENHRY and CDR2 SYGVKD. The length of the CDR3 is 18 residues. Between the trimmed V and J ends, which lost 0 bases and 5 bases, there was a span of 22 bases. The CDR3 coding sequence is TGTGCCATCAGTGAGTCGTTATTCGACCAATCTAAAGGGTATGGCTACACCTTC. Residues: CAISESLFDQSKGYGYTF.